This TCR delta chain was recovered during a study of gamma-delta chains in newborns, infants, children. Overall study context: Innate gammadelta T cells reportedly expand polyclonally right after birth, driven by microbial exposure, per the title.

TCRdb re-processed the reads using CATT. Altogether roughly 2,000 delta-chain clones are present, 6.7% being singletons, with the ten largest covering roughly an eighth. Details on this clone: The junction shows a germline mismatch at one end, possibly a read error.

The V gene's germline CDR1 is GEAIGNYY and CDR2 EKD. The CDR3 spans 15 residues. The receptor was isolated from a child who was a newborn, infant or young child, either healthy, febrile or measles-vaccinated (not recorded which). The rearrangement joins TRDV2 to TRDJ2; 8 bases are shared with TRDD3. Sequenced sample: blood. CDR3 region: CACDRLGGVTAKLFF. CDR3 DNA: TGTGCCTGTGACAGACTGGGGGGTGTGACAGCAAAACTCTTCTTT.